This TCR beta chain was obtained from a study of T cells in narcolepsy. Study outcomes and limitations: No autoreactive T cell clone sequences appeared in some memory CD4+ repertoires.

A note on this clone: The antigen is unknown.

J gave up 4 bases and V 0 bases, and 4 bases lay outside the gene matches. Germline V CDR1 and CDR2: SGHRS, YFSETQ. The CDR3 covers 15 residues. Assay: immunoSEQ multiplex PCR; the TCRdb copy retains only in-frame clones and omits some. The sample has 18,000 or so clones, 85% to 90% seen once. This sequence was found in a human donor in good health. V usage is TRBV5-1 and J usage is TRBJ2-3, with TRBD1 matching over 8 bases. The sequenced sample was memory (CD45RA-) CD4+ T cells from blood. The CDR3 reads CASSLAGTGADTQYF. Here the CDR3 DNA reads TGCGCCAGCAGCTTGGCCGGGACAGGAGCAGATACGCAGTATTTT.